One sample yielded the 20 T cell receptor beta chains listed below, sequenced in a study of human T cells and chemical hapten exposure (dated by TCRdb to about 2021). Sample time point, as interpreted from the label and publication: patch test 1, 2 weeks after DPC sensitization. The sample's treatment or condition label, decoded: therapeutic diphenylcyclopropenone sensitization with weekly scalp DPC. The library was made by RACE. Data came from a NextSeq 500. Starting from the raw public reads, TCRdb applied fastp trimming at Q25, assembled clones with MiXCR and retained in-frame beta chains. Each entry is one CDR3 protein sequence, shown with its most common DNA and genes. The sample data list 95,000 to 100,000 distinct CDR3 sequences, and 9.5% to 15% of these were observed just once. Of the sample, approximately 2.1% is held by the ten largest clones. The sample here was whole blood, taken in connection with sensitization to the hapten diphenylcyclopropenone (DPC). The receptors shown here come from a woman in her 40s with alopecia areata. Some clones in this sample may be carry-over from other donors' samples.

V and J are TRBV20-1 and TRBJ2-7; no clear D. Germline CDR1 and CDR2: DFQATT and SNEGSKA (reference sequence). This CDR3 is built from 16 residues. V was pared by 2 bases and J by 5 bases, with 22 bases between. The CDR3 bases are TGCAGTGCTAGACGCACTACCGTTTTCGGCCGGGACGAGCAGTACTTC. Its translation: CSARRTTVFGRDEQYF.

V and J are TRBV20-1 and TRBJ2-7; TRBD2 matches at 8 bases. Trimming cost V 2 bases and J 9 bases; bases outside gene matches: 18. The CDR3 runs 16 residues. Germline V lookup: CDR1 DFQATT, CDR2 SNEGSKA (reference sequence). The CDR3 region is CSARLTGLALGLGQYF. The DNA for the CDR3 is TGCAGTGCTAGACTCACCGGACTAGCCCTGGGGCTAGGGCAGTACTTC.

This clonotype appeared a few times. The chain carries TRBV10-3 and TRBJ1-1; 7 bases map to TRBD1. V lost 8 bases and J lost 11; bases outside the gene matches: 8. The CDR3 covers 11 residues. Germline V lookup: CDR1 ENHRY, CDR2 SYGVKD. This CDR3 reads CAIGGQLAAFF. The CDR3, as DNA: TGTGCCATCGGGGGACAGTTGGCTGCTTTCTTT.

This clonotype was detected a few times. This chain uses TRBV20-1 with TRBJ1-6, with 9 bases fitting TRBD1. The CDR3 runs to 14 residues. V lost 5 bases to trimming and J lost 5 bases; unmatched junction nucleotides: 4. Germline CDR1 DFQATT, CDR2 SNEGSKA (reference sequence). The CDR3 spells CSAPRTGDNSPLHF. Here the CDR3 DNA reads TGCAGTGCTCCTAGGACAGGGGATAATTCACCCCTCCACTTT.

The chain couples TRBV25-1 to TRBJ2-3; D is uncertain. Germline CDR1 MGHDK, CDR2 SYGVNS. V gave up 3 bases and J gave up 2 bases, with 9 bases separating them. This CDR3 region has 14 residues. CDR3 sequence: CASSDGSLTDTQYF. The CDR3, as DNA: TGTGCCAGCAGTGATGGGTCCCTCACAGATACGCAGTATTTT.

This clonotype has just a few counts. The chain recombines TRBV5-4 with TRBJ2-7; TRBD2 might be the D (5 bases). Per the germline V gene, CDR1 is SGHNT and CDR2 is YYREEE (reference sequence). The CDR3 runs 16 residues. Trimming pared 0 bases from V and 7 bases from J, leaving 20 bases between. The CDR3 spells CASSLGGAGSLWEQYF. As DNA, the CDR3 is TGTGCCAGCAGCTTGGGGGGAGCAGGATCCTTGTGGGAGCAGTACTTC.

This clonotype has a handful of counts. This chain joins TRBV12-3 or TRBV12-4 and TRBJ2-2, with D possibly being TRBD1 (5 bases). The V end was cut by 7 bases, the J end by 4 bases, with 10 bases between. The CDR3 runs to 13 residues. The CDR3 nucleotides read TGTGCCAGCACCAGAACAGGCACCGGGGAGCTGTTTTTT. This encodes CASTRTGTGELFF.

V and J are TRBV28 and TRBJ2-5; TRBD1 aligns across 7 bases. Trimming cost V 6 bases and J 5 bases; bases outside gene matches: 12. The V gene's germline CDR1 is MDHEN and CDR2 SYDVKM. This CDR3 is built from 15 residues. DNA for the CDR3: TGTGCCAGCAGCCAAGCTACAGGGGAACAGGAGACCCAGTACTTC. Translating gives CASSQATGEQETQYF.

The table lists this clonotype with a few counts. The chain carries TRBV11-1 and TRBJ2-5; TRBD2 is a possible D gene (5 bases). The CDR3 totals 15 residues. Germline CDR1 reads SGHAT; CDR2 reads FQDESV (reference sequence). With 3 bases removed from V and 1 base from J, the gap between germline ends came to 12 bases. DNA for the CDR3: TGTGCCAGCAGCTTCCTATCGGGGTCCCAAGAGACCCAGTACTTC. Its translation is CASSFLSGSQETQYF.

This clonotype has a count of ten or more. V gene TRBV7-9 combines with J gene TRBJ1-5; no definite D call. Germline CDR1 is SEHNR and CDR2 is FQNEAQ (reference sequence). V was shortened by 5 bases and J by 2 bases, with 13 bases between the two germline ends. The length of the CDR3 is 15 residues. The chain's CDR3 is CASSPGQFGNQPQHF. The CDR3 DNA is TGTGCCAGCAGCCCCGGGCAATTTGGCAATCAGCCCCAGCATTTT.

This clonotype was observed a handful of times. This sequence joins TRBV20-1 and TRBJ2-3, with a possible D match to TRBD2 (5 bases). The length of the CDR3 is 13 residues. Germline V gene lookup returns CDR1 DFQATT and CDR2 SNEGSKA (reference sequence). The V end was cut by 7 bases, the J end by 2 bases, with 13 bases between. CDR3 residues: CSVPTGNTDTQYF. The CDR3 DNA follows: TGCAGTGTTCCTACGGGGAACACAGATACGCAGTATTTT.

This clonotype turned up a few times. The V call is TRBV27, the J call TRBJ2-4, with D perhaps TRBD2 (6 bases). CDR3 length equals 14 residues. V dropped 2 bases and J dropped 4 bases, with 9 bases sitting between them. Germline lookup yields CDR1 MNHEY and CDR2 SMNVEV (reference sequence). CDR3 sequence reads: CASSLMGGKNIQYF. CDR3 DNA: TGTGCCAGCAGTTTAATGGGGGGTAAAAACATTCAGTACTTC.

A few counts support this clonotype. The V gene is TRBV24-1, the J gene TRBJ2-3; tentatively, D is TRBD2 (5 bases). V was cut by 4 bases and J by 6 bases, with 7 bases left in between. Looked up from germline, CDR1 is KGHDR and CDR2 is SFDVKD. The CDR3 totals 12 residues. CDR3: CATSESGDTQYF. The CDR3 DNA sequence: TGTGCCACCAGTGAATCGGGGGATACGCAGTATTTT.

Here the CDR3 DNA reads TGTGCCACCAGCGCGGGGACAGGCTCCTACAATGAGCAGTTCTTC. Amino acid sequence: CATSAGTGSYNEQFF. This sequence joins TRBV15 and TRBJ2-1; 8 positions agree with TRBD1. Per germline, CDR1 LNHNV and CDR2 YYDKDF (reference sequence). This CDR3 region has 15 residues. V shed 5 bases, J shed 0 bases, and the junction held 3 bases outside the gene matches.

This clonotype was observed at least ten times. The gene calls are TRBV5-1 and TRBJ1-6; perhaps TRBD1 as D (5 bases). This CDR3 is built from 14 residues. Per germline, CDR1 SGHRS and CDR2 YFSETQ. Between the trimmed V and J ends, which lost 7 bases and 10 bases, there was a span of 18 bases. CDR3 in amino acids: CASARGTPGSPLHF. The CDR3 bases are TGCGCCAGCGCGCGCGGGACTCCCGGCTCACCCCTCCACTTT.

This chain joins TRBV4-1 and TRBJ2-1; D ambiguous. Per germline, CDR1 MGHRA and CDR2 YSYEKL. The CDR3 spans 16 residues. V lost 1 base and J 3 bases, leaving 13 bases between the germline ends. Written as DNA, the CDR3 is TGCGCCAGCAGCCAAGTCGACATGACCTACTACAATGAGCAGTTCTTC. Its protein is CASSQVDMTYYNEQFF.

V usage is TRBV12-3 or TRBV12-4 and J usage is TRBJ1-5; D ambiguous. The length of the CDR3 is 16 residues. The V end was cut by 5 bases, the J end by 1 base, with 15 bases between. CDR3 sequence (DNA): TGTGCCAGCAGTGATCAGGCGGCACTGAGCAATCAGCCCCAGCATTTT. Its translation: CASSDQAALSNQPQHF.

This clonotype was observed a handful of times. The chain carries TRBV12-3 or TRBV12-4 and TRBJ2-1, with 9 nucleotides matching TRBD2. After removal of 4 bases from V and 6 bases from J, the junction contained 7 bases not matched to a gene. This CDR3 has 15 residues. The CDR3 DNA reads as TGTGCCAGCAGTTCGGCGGGAGGGCCCCGCAATGAGCAGTTCTTC. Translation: CASSSAGGPRNEQFF.

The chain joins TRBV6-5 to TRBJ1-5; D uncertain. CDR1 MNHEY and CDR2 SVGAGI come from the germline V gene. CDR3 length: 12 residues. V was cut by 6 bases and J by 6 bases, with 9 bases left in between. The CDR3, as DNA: TGTGCCAGCAGGAGAGGTGGTCAGCCCCAGCATTTT. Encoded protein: CASRRGGQPQHF.

CDR3 coding DNA: TGTGCCAGCCGGGACGACGGAAGACCCTTCACTGAAGCTTTCTTT. Translation: CASRDDGRPFTEAFF. The J gene is TRBJ1-1, the V gene TRBV6-2 or TRBV6-3, with D perhaps TRBD1 (5 bases). The V and J ends lost 8 bases and 4 bases respectively, with 20 bases between them. The germline gives CDR1 MNHEY, CDR2 SVGEGT. The CDR3 is made up of 15 amino acids.